The following is a T cell receptor beta chain sequence with its context. The J segment lost 3 bases and the V segment lost 4 bases, leaving 7 bases of the junction unmatched. Germline assignment: CDR1 SGHRS and CDR2 YFSETQ. The length of the CDR3 is 14 residues. Generated by immunoSEQ multiplex PCR, the TCRdb table keeps only in-frame clones and is missing some. The repertoire consists of 60,000 or so clones, with roughly 94% occurring once and the leading ten covering 1% to 1.5%. This sample is part of a study of cytomegalovirus exposure and HLA in healthy donors. Study-level background: The roughly 110 validation repertoires matched the 650 to 850 first-cohort repertoires in platform, a later analysis reported.

The chain employs TRBV5-1 and TRBJ2-7, with TRBD2 matching 7 bases. Sequencing was done on a sample of PBMCs. The sequence came from a woman aged 18-30 years in good health and CMV-seronegative. The CDR3 nucleotides are TGCGCCAGCAGCCCGAGGGAGGGCAGCTACGAGCAGTACTTC. This encodes CASSPREGSYEQYF.